These 30 T cell receptor beta chains share one sample of origin, sequenced in a study of blood T cells in healthy people across ages (dated by TCRdb to between 2014 and 2016). Libraries were constructed by 5' RACE. The sequencer was an Illumina HiSeq 2500. The second PCR ran for roughly 7 to 12 cycles and used a J-beta primer mix along with a sample-barcoded 5' primer. TCRdb redid the processing of the public reads, applying fastp at Q25 and MiXCR, and retained in-frame beta chains. Each record represents a unique CDR3 protein, reported with the most common genes and DNA among its rows. The sample has just under 550,000 distinct CDR3 sequences on record, approximately 25% of them singletons. The top ten clones comprise just over 8.5% of the sample. This sample was shared with a second study, whose subject was T cells of mothers and their children.

Material: blood. These receptors came from a boy under 18 in good health.

The chain recombines TRBV28 with TRBJ2-3; TRBD2 matches at 7 bases. The CDR3 is 14 residues long. V was pared by 6 bases and J by 5 bases, with 8 bases of the junction left unmatched. Germline loops: CDR1 MDHEN, CDR2 SYDVKM. The CDR3 DNA is TGTGCCAGCAGGGCTAGCGGTACAGTAGATACGCAGTATTTT. Amino acids: CASRASGTVDTQYF.

The chain is built from TRBV28 and TRBJ2-3, with D possibly matching TRBD2 (5 bases). The germline V and J ends were trimmed by 10 bases and 4 bases, with 12 bases remaining between them. The CDR3 contains 12 residues. Germline loops: CDR1 MDHEN, CDR2 SYDVKM. CDR3 sequence (DNA): TGTGCCACCTCGGAGGCCCCAGATACGCAGTATTTT. This gives the protein CATSEAPDTQYF. The full variable domain, with the rest looked up from reference TRBV28 and TRBJ2-3, is DVKVTQSSRYLVKRTGEKVFLECVQDMDHENMFWYRQDPGLGLRLIYFSYDVKMKEKGDIPEGYSVSREKKERFSLILESASTNQTSMYLCATSEAPDTQYFGPGTRLTVL.

The chain links TRBV20-1 to TRBJ2-5; no clear D gene. The germline CDR1 and CDR2 sequences are DFQATT and SNEGSKA (reference sequence). Trimming cost V 3 bases and J 4 bases, with 15 bases left between them. The CDR3 is made up of 14 amino acids. The CDR3 region has the DNA TGCAGTGCTAGGCCCTATTCCTTCCGAGAGACCCAGTACTTC. It translates to CSARPYSFRETQYF.

This clonotype was detected only a few times. The gene calls are TRBV2 and TRBJ1-5, with D maybe TRBD1 (5 bases). V lost 6 bases and J lost 2, with 14 bases in between. This CDR3 is built from 15 residues. CDR1 and CDR2 (germline): SNHLY, FYNNEI. The CDR3 reads CASSREGSRNQPQHF. In DNA, the CDR3 is TGTGCCAGCAGCCGGGAGGGGTCCCGCAATCAGCCCCAGCATTTT.

The chain carries TRBV7-6 and TRBJ1-2; 7 bases match TRBD1. The CDR3 is 13 amino acids. After removal of 5 bases from V and 5 bases from J, the junction contained 5 bases not matched to a gene. Germline-derived CDR1 and CDR2 are SGHVS and FNYEAQ. CDR3 nucleotide sequence: TGTGCCAGCAGCCCTGACAGGGAGTATGGCTACACCTTC. It codes for CASSPDREYGYTF.

At least ten counts were recorded for this clonotype. The J gene is TRBJ2-5, the V gene TRBV29-1; TRBD1 matches 8 bases. This CDR3 region has 13 residues. With V trimmed by 3 bases and J by 2 bases, 2 bases remained unmatched. Germline values: CDR1 SQVTM, CDR2 ANQGSEA. CDR3 protein: CSVDRGRQETQYF. For the CDR3, the DNA is TGCAGCGTTGACAGGGGGCGGCAAGAGACCCAGTACTTC.

The chain uses TRBV20-1 and TRBJ2-7; TRBD1 might be the D (5 bases). V was clipped by 4 bases and J by 10 bases, with 17 bases between them. The germline gives CDR1 DFQATT, CDR2 SNEGSKA (reference sequence). This CDR3 comprises 12 residues. The CDR3 protein is CSATTQGQGQYF. CDR3 bases: TGCAGTGCTACGACCCAAGGGCAGGGACAGTACTTC.

The chain has TRBV5-1 and TRBJ2-7; a weak D match, TRBD1 (5 bases). The CDR3 contains 14 residues. The V gene's germline CDR1 is SGHRS and CDR2 YFSETQ. The ends were cut back, 1 base at V and 0 bases at J, with 8 bases in the middle. In nucleotides, the CDR3 is TGCGCCAGCAGCTTGTCCAGGGTCTCCTACGAGCAGTACTTC. Its translation: CASSLSRVSYEQYF.

Only a few counts were recorded for this clonotype. The CDR3 DNA sequence: TGTGCCAGCAGCTTATTCACGGGTAGCTCTGAAGCTTTCTTT. This sequence encodes CASSLFTGSSEAFF. The V gene is TRBV13, the J gene TRBJ1-1; no reliable D call. The germline V and J ends were trimmed by 2 bases and 6 bases, with 13 bases remaining between them. Germline V gene lookup returns CDR1 PRHDT and CDR2 FYEKMQ (reference sequence). This CDR3 spans 14 amino acids.

This chain uses TRBV7-8 with TRBJ2-1; maybe TRBD1 (5 bases). The CDR3 loop spans 14 amino acids. The germline V and J ends were trimmed by 10 bases and 5 bases, with 18 bases remaining between them. The germline V gene encodes CDR1 SGHVS and CDR2 FQNEAQ. The chain's CDR3 is CATRHQETDNEQFF. The CDR3 region has the DNA TGTGCCACGAGGCACCAGGAGACAGACAATGAGCAGTTCTTC.

The chain recombines TRBV27 with TRBJ1-1; 8 bases are a match to TRBD1. This CDR3 has 14 amino acids. V was pared by 6 bases and J by 0 bases, with 3 bases of the junction left unmatched. Germline V lookup: CDR1 MNHEY, CDR2 SMNVEV (reference sequence). The CDR3, as DNA: TGTGCCAGCAGGCCGACAGGGGTGAACACTGAAGCTTTCTTT. Amino acids: CASRPTGVNTEAFF.

The chain has TRBV12-3 or TRBV12-4 and TRBJ2-1, with a possible D match to TRBD2 (6 bases). This CDR3 is built from 16 residues. Trimming left V 4 bases short and J 8 bases short, with 21 bases between. CDR3 in amino acids: CASSSHGRELRDEQFF. Written as DNA, the CDR3 is TGTGCCAGCAGTTCCCACGGACGGGAGCTGAGGGATGAGCAGTTCTTC.

This clonotype was seen a handful of times. At one end the junction does not follow the germline gene, possibly because of a read error. The rearrangement links TRBV6-6 to TRBJ2-7; D is unclear. The germline V gene encodes CDR1 MNHNY and CDR2 SVGAGI (reference sequence). This CDR3 is built from 13 residues. The DNA for the CDR3 is TGTACCAGCAGGCATCGGTGGGTGTACGAGCAGTACTTC. As protein: CTSRHRWVYEQYF.

There are a few counts of this clonotype. The rearrangement joins TRBV28 to TRBJ2-7; D possibly uses TRBD1 or TRBD2 (6 bases each). Germline V CDR1 and CDR2: MDHEN, SYDVKM. The CDR3 totals 15 residues. V lost 3 bases and J 1 base, leaving 13 bases between the germline ends. CDR3 in amino acids: CASSLGGGFSYEQYF. DNA of the CDR3: TGTGCCAGCAGTTTGGGGGGCGGGTTTTCCTACGAGCAGTACTTC.

This clonotype was observed a handful of times. V usage is TRBV20-1 and J usage is TRBJ2-1, with a possible D match to TRBD2 (7 bases). The V and J ends lost 8 bases and 11 bases respectively, with 25 bases between them. The CDR3 length is 14 residues. The germline V gene has CDR1 DFQATT and CDR2 SNEGSKA (reference sequence). The CDR3 DNA follows: TGCAGTTCTCAGACAGGATTCAAGCGGGGTCAGCAGTTCTTC. This sequence encodes CSSQTGFKRGQQFF.

There are a few counts of this clonotype. The chain recombines TRBV20-1 with TRBJ2-5, with unresolved D. The DNA end is a closer match to TRBJ2-7, so the J assignment may be wrong. CDR1 is DFQATT, CDR2 SNEGSKA, per germline (reference sequence). This CDR3 has 13 amino acids. CDR3 loop: CSASVLSSYEQYF. Written as DNA, the CDR3 is TGCAGTGCTAGCGTCCTTAGCTCCTACGAGCAGTACTTC.

This clonotype was picked up a small number of times. CDR3 protein: CSARDGGLPMGEQFF. The DNA for the CDR3 is TGCAGTGCTAGAGACGGGGGACTACCAATGGGGGAGCAGTTCTTC. The gene calls are TRBV20-1 and TRBJ2-5; TRBD2 matches 7 bases. The better agreement between TRBJ2-1 and the DNA end casts doubt on the J call. In germline, CDR1 is DFQATT, CDR2 SNEGSKA (reference sequence). The CDR3 spans 15 residues.

Only a few counts were recorded for this clonotype. V usage is TRBV28 and J usage is TRBJ2-2, with TRBD2 identical over 8 bases. Germline V gives CDR1 MDHEN, CDR2 SYDVKM. V shed 6 bases and J 3 bases; nucleotides not matched to a gene: 6. The CDR3 has 15 amino acids. CDR3 sequence reads: CASSLAGRYTGELFF. In nucleotides, the CDR3 is TGTGCCAGCAGCCTAGCGGGCAGATACACCGGGGAGCTGTTTTTT.

At least ten counts were recorded for this clonotype. The chain recombines TRBV6-6 with TRBJ1-2, with 7 bases identical to TRBD1. The junction had 9 bases not matched to a gene; V was cut back by 5 bases and J by 3 bases. CDR1 and CDR2 from the germline V gene are MNHNY and SVGAGI (reference sequence). This CDR3 has 15 amino acids. CDR3 loop: CASSDRQGRDYGYTF. CDR3 DNA: TGTGCCAGCAGTGATCGACAGGGTAGGGACTATGGCTACACCTTC.

This chain joins TRBV20-1 and TRBJ1-5; TRBD1 is a possible D gene (5 bases). V was trimmed by 0 bases and J by 2 bases, leaving 11 bases between them. The CDR3 sequence is 15 residues long. Germline lookup yields CDR1 DFQATT and CDR2 SNEGSKA (reference sequence). Here the CDR3 DNA reads TGCAGTGCTAGAGATTTTTTAGGGGGCAATCAGCCCCAGCATTTT. This encodes CSARDFLGGNQPQHF.

As to this clonotype: One junction end does not reproduce the germline sequence, and a read error may be involved. The CDR3 region is CASSPTLLQGTQYF. In DNA form, the CDR3 reads TGTGCCAGCAGTCCAACCCTCCTCCAAGGGACCCAGTACTTC. The V call is TRBV27, the J call TRBJ2-5; D gene ambiguous. CDR3 length equals 14 residues. Germline-derived CDR1 and CDR2 are MNHEY and SMNVEV (reference sequence).

This clonotype was counted only a few times. The chain carries TRBV15 and TRBJ1-2; D possibly corresponds to TRBD1 (5 bases). Germline V gene data show CDR1 as LNHNV and CDR2 as YYDKDF (reference sequence). This CDR3 has 12 amino acids. V was trimmed by 6 bases and J by 4 bases, leaving 9 bases between them. The CDR3 here is CATRDSGYGYTF. The CDR3 coding sequence is TGTGCCACCAGAGACAGCGGCTATGGCTACACCTTC. The full variable domain, its missing parts supplied by reference TRBV15 and TRBJ1-2, is DAMVIQNPRYQVTQFGKPVTLSCSQTLNHNVMYWYQQKSSQAPKLLFHYYDKDFNNEADTPDNFQSRRPNTSFCFLDIRSPGLGDTAMYLCATRDSGYGYTFGSGTRLTVV.

This clonotype was seen a few times. V and J are TRBV20-1 and TRBJ2-1; 7 nucleotides agree with TRBD1. The germline gives CDR1 DFQATT, CDR2 SNEGSKA (reference sequence). CDR3 length equals 16 residues. J was trimmed by 6 bases and V by 0 bases; bases with no gene match: 11. For the CDR3, the DNA is TGCAGTGCTAGAGATGGGACAGTGGGGGATTTCAATGAGCAGTTCTTC. It encodes CSARDGTVGDFNEQFF.

This clonotype turned up a few times. A junction boundary mismatches the germline segment, possibly from a read error. The rearrangement joins TRBV29-1 to TRBJ1-2; possibly TRBD1 for D (5 bases). This CDR3 has 11 residues. Germline V gives CDR1 SQVTM, CDR2 ANQGSEA. The CDR3 reads CSVPGTYGYAF. The CDR3 DNA reads as TGCAGCGTCCCAGGGACGTATGGCTACGCCTTC.

This clonotype was seen just once. The chain carries TRBV20-1 and TRBJ2-5; D is ambiguous. The germline CDR1 and CDR2 sequences are DFQATT and SNEGSKA (reference sequence). V shed 3 bases and J shed 5 bases, with 10 bases lying between them. The CDR3 contains 12 residues. The CDR3 DNA sequence: TGCAGTGCTAGCGGGTCGAAGGAGACCCAGTACTTC. Translation: CSASGSKETQYF.

The table lists this clonotype with a few counts. The V gene is TRBV29-1, the J gene TRBJ2-1; D is possibly TRBD2 (5 bases). The CDR3 covers 14 residues. Germline CDR1 is SQVTM and CDR2 is ANQGSEA. Trimming took off 6 bases at V and 5 bases at J, with 17 bases between the two ends. CDR3 sequence (DNA): TGCAGCGTACTTCGGGGTATTTTCAACAATGAGCAGTTCTTC. Its translation is CSVLRGIFNNEQFF.

Worth noting for this clonotype: At one of its ends the junction is not consistent with the germline gene, which may arise from a read error. V and J are TRBV5-6 and TRBJ2-5; possibly TRBD2 for D (6 bases). The DNA end lines up better with TRBJ2-7; the J call may be wrong. The CDR3 spans 15 residues. The germline gives CDR1 SGHDT, CDR2 YYEEEE. The CDR3 reads CASSRIAANSCEQYF. The CDR3 DNA sequence: TGTGCCAGCAGCAGGATAGCGGCGAACTCCTGCGAGCAGTACTTC.

The J gene is TRBJ2-1, the V gene TRBV27; 11 nucleotides match TRBD2. The ends lost 0 bases at V and 5 bases at J; junction bases unmatched: 3. The germline gives CDR1 MNHEY, CDR2 SMNVEV (reference sequence). CDR3 length: 16 amino acids. CDR3 residues: CASSLSVLAGDNEQFF. For the CDR3, the DNA is TGTGCCAGCAGTTTATCGGTACTAGCGGGGGACAATGAGCAGTTCTTC.

This clonotype appeared a few times. This sequence joins TRBV15 and TRBJ2-1; weak D call: TRBD2 (5 bases). The germline gives CDR1 LNHNV, CDR2 YYDKDF (reference sequence). V dropped 3 bases and J dropped 9 bases, with 18 bases sitting between them. The CDR3 has 15 amino acids. CDR3 nucleotides: TGTGCCACCAGCAGGGGAGTCATTGGCCTCAGTGAGCAGTTCTTC. Translation gives CATSRGVIGLSEQFF.

V and J are TRBV20-1 and TRBJ1-3; no clear D. Germline V CDR1 and CDR2: DFQATT, SNEGSKA (reference sequence). This CDR3 has 15 residues. Deletions cut 1 base from V and 3 bases from J, with 13 bases between. The CDR3 loop is CSARGTTGFGNTIYF. CDR3 bases: TGCAGTGCTAGAGGTACCACGGGATTTGGAAACACCATATATTTT.